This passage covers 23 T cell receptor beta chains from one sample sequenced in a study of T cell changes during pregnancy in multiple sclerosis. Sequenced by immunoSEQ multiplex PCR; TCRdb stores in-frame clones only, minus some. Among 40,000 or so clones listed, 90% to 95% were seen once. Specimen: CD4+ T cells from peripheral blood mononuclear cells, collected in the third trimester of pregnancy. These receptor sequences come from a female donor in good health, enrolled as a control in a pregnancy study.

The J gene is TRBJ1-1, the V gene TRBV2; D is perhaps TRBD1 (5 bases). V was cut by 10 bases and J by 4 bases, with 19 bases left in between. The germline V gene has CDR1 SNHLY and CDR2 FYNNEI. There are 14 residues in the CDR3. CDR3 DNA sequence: TGTGCCACCACTAGGTCGGGGGTGGGCACTGAAGCTTTCTTT. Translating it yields CATTRSGVGTEAFF.

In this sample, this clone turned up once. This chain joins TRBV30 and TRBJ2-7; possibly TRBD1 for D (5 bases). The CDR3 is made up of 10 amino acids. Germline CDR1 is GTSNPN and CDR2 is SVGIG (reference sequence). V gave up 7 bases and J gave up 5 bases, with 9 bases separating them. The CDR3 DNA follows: TGTGCCTCGGAAGGGGACGAGCAGTACTTC. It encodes CASEGDEQYF.

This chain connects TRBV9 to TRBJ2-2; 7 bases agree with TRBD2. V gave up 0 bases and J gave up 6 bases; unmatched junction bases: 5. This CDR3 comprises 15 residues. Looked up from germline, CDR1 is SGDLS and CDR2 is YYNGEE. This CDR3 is CASSVAGRAAGELFF. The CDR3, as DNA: TGTGCCAGCAGCGTAGCGGGGAGGGCCGCCGGGGAGCTGTTTTTT. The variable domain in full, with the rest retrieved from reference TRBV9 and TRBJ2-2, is DSGVTQTPKHLITATGQRVTLRCSPRSGDLSVYWYQQSLDQGLQFLIQYYNGEERAKGNILERFSAQQFPDLHSELNLSSLELGDSALYFCASSVAGRAAGELFFGEGSRLTVL.

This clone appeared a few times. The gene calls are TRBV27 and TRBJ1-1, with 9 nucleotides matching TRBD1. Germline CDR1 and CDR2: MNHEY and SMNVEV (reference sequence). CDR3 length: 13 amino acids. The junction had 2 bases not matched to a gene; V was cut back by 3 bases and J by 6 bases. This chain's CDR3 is CASSFRQGAEAFF. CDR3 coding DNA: TGTGCCAGCAGTTTCCGACAGGGGGCTGAAGCTTTCTTT.

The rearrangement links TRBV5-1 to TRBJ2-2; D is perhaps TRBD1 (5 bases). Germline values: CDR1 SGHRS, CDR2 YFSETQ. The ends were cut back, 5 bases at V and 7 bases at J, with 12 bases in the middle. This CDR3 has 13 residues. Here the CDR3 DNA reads TGCGCCAGCAGGCAGGGAAGGATCGGGGAGCTGTTTTTT. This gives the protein CASRQGRIGELFF.

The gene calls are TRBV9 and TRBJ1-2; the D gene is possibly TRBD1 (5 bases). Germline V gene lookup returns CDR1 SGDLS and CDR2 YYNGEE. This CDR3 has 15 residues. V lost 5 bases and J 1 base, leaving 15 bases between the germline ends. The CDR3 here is CASRGGGGVNYGYTF. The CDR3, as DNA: TGTGCCAGCAGGGGCGGGGGGGGAGTTAACTATGGCTACACCTTC.

The CDR3, as DNA: TGTGCCAGCAGCTTTACTAGCGGGGGGGTGGGCACAGATACGCAGTATTTT. Amino acid sequence: CASSFTSGGVGTDTQYF. The J gene is TRBJ2-3, the V gene TRBV5-4; 13 bases are shared with TRBD2. The CDR3 sequence is 17 residues long. The trim removed 2 bases at V and 1 base at J, leaving 4 bases unmatched. CDR1 is SGHNT, CDR2 YYREEE, per germline (reference sequence).

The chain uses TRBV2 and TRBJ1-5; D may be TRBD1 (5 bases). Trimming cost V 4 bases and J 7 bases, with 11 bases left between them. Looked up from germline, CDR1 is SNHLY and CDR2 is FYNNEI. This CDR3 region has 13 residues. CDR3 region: CASSGGGSQPQHF. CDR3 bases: TGTGCCAGCAGTGGGGGGGGGAGCCAGCCCCAGCATTTT.

The CDR3 coding sequence is TGTGCCAGCAGTTTACGGATGCAGGGGGCGTTCGGAAACACCATATATTTT. Protein sequence: CASSLRMQGAFGNTIYF. V and J are TRBV27 and TRBJ1-3; the match to TRBD1 covers 8 bases. Germline trimming cut 2 bases from V and 4 bases from J; bases unmatched to any gene: 10. This CDR3 has 17 amino acids. Germline CDR1 MNHEY, CDR2 SMNVEV (reference sequence).

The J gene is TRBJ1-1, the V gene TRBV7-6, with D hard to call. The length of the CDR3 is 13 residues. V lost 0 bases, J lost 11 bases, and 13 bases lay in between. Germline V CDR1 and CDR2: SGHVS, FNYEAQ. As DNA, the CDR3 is TGTGCCAGCAGCTTAGCTAGCGGGCGGAGGGCTTTCTTT. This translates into CASSLASGRRAFF.

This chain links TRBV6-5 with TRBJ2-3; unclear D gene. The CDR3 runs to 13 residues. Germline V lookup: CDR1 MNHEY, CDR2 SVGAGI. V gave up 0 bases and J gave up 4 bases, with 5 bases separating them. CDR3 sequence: CASSYSPSDTQYF. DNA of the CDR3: TGTGCCAGCAGTTACTCTCCGTCAGATACGCAGTATTTT.

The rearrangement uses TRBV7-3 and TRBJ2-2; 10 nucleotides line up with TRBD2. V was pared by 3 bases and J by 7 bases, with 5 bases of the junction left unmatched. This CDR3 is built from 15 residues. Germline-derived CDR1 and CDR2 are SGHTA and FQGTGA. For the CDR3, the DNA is TGTGCCAGCAGCTTGAAAGCGGGGGGGCGCGGGGAGCTGTTTTTT. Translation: CASSLKAGGRGELFF.

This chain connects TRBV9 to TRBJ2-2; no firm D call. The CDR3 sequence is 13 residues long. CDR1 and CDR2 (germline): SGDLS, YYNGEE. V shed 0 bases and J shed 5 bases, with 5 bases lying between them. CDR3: CASSVATTGELFF. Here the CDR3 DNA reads TGTGCCAGCAGCGTAGCAACTACCGGGGAGCTGTTTTTT. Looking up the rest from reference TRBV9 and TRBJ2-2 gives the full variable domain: DSGVTQTPKHLITATGQRVTLRCSPRSGDLSVYWYQQSLDQGLQFLIQYYNGEERAKGNILERFSAQQFPDLHSELNLSSLELGDSALYFCASSVATTGELFFGEGSRLTVL.

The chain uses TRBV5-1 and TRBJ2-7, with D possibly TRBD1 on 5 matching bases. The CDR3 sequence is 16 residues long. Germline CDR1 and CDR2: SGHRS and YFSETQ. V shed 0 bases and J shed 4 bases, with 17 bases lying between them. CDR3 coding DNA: TGCGCCAGCAGCTTGGGGGGCAGGGAACAGTTGTACGAGCAGTACTTC. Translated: CASSLGGREQLYEQYF.

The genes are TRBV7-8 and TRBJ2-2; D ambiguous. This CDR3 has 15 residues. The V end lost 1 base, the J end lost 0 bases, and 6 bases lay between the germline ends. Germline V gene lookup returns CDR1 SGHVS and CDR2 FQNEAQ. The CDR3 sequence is CASSLVRSNTGELFF. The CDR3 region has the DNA TGTGCCAGCAGCTTAGTCAGGTCGAACACCGGGGAGCTGTTTTTT.

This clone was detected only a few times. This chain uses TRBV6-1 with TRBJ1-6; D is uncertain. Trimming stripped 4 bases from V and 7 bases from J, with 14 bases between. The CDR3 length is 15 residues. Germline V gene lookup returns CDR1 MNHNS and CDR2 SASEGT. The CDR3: CASSGEQIWNSPLHF. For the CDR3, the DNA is TGTGCCAGCAGTGGGGAGCAAATTTGGAATTCACCCCTCCACTTT.

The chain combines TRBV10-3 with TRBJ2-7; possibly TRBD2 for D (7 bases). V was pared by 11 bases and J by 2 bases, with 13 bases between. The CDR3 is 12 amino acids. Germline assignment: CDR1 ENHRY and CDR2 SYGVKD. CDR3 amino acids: CASGGPAYEQYF. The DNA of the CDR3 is TGTGCCTCGGGGGGCCCCGCCTACGAGCAGTACTTC.

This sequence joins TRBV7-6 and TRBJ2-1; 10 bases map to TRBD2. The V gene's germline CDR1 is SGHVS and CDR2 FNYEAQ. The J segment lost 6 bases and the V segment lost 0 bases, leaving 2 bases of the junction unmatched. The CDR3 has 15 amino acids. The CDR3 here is CASSLAASGGNEQFF. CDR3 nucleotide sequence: TGTGCCAGCAGCTTAGCCGCTAGCGGGGGCAATGAGCAGTTCTTC.

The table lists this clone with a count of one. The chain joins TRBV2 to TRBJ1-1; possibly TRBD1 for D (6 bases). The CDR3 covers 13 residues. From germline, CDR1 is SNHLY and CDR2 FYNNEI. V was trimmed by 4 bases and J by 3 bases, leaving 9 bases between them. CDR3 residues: CASSVKGDTEAFF. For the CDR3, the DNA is TGTGCCAGCAGTGTTAAGGGGGACACTGAAGCTTTCTTT.

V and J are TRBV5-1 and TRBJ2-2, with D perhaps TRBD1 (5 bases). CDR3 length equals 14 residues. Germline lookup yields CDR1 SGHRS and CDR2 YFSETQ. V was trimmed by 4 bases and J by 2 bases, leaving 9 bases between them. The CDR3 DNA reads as TGCGCCAGCAGCCCGGACATCAACACCGGGGAGCTGTTTTTT. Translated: CASSPDINTGELFF.

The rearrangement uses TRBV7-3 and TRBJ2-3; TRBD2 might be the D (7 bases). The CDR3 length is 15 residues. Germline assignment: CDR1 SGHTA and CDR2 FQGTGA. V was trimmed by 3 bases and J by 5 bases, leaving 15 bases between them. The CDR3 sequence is CASSLFGGPRDTQYF. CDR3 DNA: TGTGCCAGCAGCTTGTTCGGGGGGCCCCGAGATACGCAGTATTTT. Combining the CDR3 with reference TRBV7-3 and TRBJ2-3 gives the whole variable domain GAGVSQTPSNKVTEKGKYVELRCDPISGHTALYWYRQSLGQGPEFLIYFQGTGAADDSGLPNDRFFAVRPEGSVSTLKIQRTERGDSAVYLCASSLFGGPRDTQYFGPGTRLTVL.

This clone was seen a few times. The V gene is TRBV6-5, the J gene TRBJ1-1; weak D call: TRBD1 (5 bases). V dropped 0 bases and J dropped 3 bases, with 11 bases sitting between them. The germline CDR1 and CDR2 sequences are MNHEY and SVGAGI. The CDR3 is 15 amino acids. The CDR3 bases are TGTGCCAGCAGTTACTCGGGGCTATCGGACACTGAAGCTTTCTTT. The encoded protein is CASSYSGLSDTEAFF.

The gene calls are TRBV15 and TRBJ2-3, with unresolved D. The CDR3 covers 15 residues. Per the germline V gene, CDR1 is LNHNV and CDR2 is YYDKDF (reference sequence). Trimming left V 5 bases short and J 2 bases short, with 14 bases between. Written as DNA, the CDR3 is TGTGCCACCAGCCGCCCTTATCAGGCCACAGATACGCAGTATTTT. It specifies CATSRPYQATDTQYF.